Presented here are 18 T cell receptor beta chains from one specimen sequenced in a study of cytomegalovirus exposure and HLA in healthy donors. Vbeta (60) and Jbeta (13) primers were used in the PCR. Clones were read by immunoSEQ multiplex PCR, and TCRdb kept only the in-frame ones, dropping some. Among about 110,000 clones listed, roughly 80% were seen once. The sequenced material came from PBMCs. The receptors shown here come from a woman in her 30s in good health and CMV-seropositive.

A single count supports this clone. This sequence joins TRBV27 and TRBJ2-3, with D tentatively TRBD1 (6 bases). The CDR3 runs to 16 residues. Germline V gene sequence: CDR1 MNHEY, CDR2 SMNVEV (reference sequence). Between the trimmed V and J ends, which lost 4 bases and 5 bases, there was a span of 19 bases. CDR3: CASSSSTQKGGDTQYF. In DNA, the CDR3 is TGTGCCAGCAGTTCCTCGACCCAGAAAGGGGGAGATACGCAGTATTTT.

The chain is built from TRBV6-5 and TRBJ1-5; 7 nucleotides agree with TRBD1. The CDR3 is 14 amino acids. J gave up 7 bases and V 4 bases, and 7 bases lay outside the gene matches. Germline assignment: CDR1 MNHEY and CDR2 SVGAGI. Here the CDR3 DNA reads TGTGCCAGCAGTTCCTCGACAGGGACACAGCCCCAGCATTTT. Amino acids: CASSSSTGTQPQHF.

The genes are TRBV14 and TRBJ1-2; D remains ambiguous. Per germline, CDR1 SGHDN and CDR2 FVKESK. The CDR3 is 12 amino acids. With 2 bases removed from V and 4 bases from J, the gap between germline ends came to 5 bases. The DNA for the CDR3 is TGTGCCAGCAGCCAAAACATCTATGGCTACACCTTC. Translated, it gives CASSQNIYGYTF.

The rearrangement links TRBV19 to TRBJ2-2; TRBD1 aligns across 7 bases. This CDR3 has 14 amino acids. V shed 9 bases, J shed 1 base, and the junction held 5 bases outside the gene matches. Germline assignment: CDR1 LNHDA and CDR2 SQIVND (reference sequence). The DNA for the CDR3 is TGTGCCAGCGAACCAGGGGGGAACACCGGGGAGCTGTTTTTT. This encodes CASEPGGNTGELFF.

This clone was found a few times. This chain connects TRBV29-1 to TRBJ1-2; a possible D gene is TRBD1 (5 bases). Trimming took off 4 bases at V and 4 bases at J, with 16 bases between the two ends. This CDR3 region has 14 residues. The germline CDR1 and CDR2 sequences are SQVTM and ANQGSEA. CDR3 coding DNA: TGCAGCGTTGGAGAGCGGGACTTCACCTATGGCTACACCTTC. Translated: CSVGERDFTYGYTF.

This clone occurred a few times. CDR3 coding DNA: TGCGCCAGCAGCTACCGGGACAACCAACCCGTCGACTATGGCTACACCTTC. Its protein is CASSYRDNQPVDYGYTF. The rearrangement links TRBV5-1 to TRBJ1-2; D is possibly TRBD1 (6 bases). The CDR3 contains 17 residues. Germline-derived CDR1 and CDR2 are SGHRS and YFSETQ. Trimming stripped 3 bases from V and 3 bases from J, with 21 bases between.

V usage is TRBV13 and J usage is TRBJ2-1, with no clear D. This CDR3 comprises 11 residues. The ends were cut back, 5 bases at V and 7 bases at J, with 6 bases in the middle. Germline V lookup: CDR1 PRHDT, CDR2 FYEKMQ (reference sequence). The chain's CDR3 is CASSGQNEQFF. DNA for the CDR3: TGTGCCAGCAGCGGGCAGAATGAGCAGTTCTTC.

This clone was seen once. V is TRBV19 and J is TRBJ1-2, with TRBD1 matching over 10 bases. The CDR3 sequence is 14 residues long. Germline V gene lookup returns CDR1 LNHDA and CDR2 SQIVND (reference sequence). V lost 6 bases to trimming and J lost 3 bases; unmatched junction nucleotides: 4. The CDR3 region is CASRGQGSDYGYTF. DNA of the CDR3: TGTGCCAGTAGGGGACAGGGGAGCGACTATGGCTACACCTTC.

The chain combines TRBV5-1 with TRBJ2-5, with D possibly TRBD1 on 6 matching bases. CDR1 is SGHRS and CDR2 is YFSETQ in the germline V gene. This CDR3 has 15 residues. V shed 1 base and J shed 1 base, with 11 bases lying between them. In nucleotides, the CDR3 is TGCGCCAGCAGCTTGCGACAGGCGATCCAAGAGACCCAGTACTTC. It codes for CASSLRQAIQETQYF.

The chain joins TRBV19 to TRBJ2-7; 10 bases are shared with TRBD1. The V segment lost 4 bases and the J segment 4 bases; nucleotides outside the gene matches: 4. The CDR3 sequence is 14 residues long. Germline CDR1 reads LNHDA; CDR2 reads SQIVND (reference sequence). The CDR3 bases are TGTGCCAGTAGTAGGACAGGGGGGATGTACGAGCAGTACTTC. Translation gives CASSRTGGMYEQYF.

V is TRBV27 and J is TRBJ1-4; 9 bases line up with TRBD1. From germline, CDR1 is MNHEY and CDR2 SMNVEV (reference sequence). Losses at the gene ends were 3 bases for V and 7 bases for J; bases not matched to a gene: 6. The CDR3 runs to 15 residues. CDR3 nucleotide sequence: TGTGCCAGCAGTTTGTTACGGGACAGGGTTGAAAAACTGTTTTTT. Amino acids: CASSLLRDRVEKLFF.

CDR3 region: CSVDRVGGQGGYEQYF. In nucleotides, the CDR3 is TGCAGCGTTGACCGTGTCGGGGGACAGGGGGGATACGAGCAGTACTTC. The rearrangement uses TRBV29-1 and TRBJ2-7, with TRBD1 identical over 11 bases. After removal of 3 bases from V and 4 bases from J, the junction contained 11 bases not matched to a gene. The CDR3 has 16 amino acids. Germline assignment: CDR1 SQVTM and CDR2 ANQGSEA.

This chain joins TRBV9 and TRBJ1-3, with D perhaps TRBD1 (5 bases). Germline V gene data show CDR1 as SGDLS and CDR2 as YYNGEE. The CDR3 length is 15 residues. V was pared by 4 bases and J by 4 bases, with 15 bases between. The CDR3, as DNA: TGTGCCAGCAGCCCCTCGGGGGGGTTCGGAAACACCATATATTTT. Protein sequence: CASSPSGGFGNTIYF. Variable domain in full (rest from reference TRBV9 and TRBJ1-3): DSGVTQTPKHLITATGQRVTLRCSPRSGDLSVYWYQQSLDQGLQFLIQYYNGEERAKGNILERFSAQQFPDLHSELNLSSLELGDSALYFCASSPSGGFGNTIYFGEGSWLTVV.

This clone appeared a single time. The gene calls are TRBV5-1 and TRBJ1-1, with a tentative D call TRBD1 (6 bases). The CDR3 runs 15 residues. Germline-derived CDR1 and CDR2 are SGHRS and YFSETQ. V lost 3 bases to trimming and J lost 0 bases, with 12 bases between them. CDR3: CASSWGGTMNTEAFF. DNA for the CDR3: TGCGCCAGCAGCTGGGGGGGGACAATGAACACTGAAGCTTTCTTT.

V gene TRBV11-2 combines with J gene TRBJ2-1; possibly TRBD2 for D (6 bases). The germline V gene has CDR1 SGHAT and CDR2 FQNNGV. The CDR3 has 13 amino acids. Trimming cost V 4 bases and J 8 bases, with 12 bases left between them. CDR3 in amino acids: CASSYRLVDEQFF. The CDR3 DNA follows: TGTGCCAGCAGCTATAGACTAGTCGATGAGCAGTTCTTC.

The rearrangement joins TRBV5-1 to TRBJ2-1, with D tentatively TRBD2 (6 bases). Looked up from germline, CDR1 is SGHRS and CDR2 is YFSETQ. The CDR3 covers 15 residues. V gave up 0 bases and J gave up 6 bases, with 13 bases separating them. Here the CDR3 reads CASSLGLATSNEQFF. The CDR3 DNA sequence: TGCGCCAGCAGCTTGGGGCTAGCGACCAGCAATGAGCAGTTCTTC.

This clone was detected once. The rearrangement uses TRBV9 and TRBJ2-3; 7 bases map to TRBD2. CDR1 and CDR2 from the germline V gene are SGDLS and YYNGEE. With 3 bases clipped from V and 5 bases from J, the junction kept 9 bases outside the gene matches. This CDR3 region has 15 residues. The CDR3 is CASSAGSGWLDTQYF. The DNA of the CDR3 is TGTGCCAGCAGCGCAGGTAGCGGGTGGTTAGATACGCAGTATTTT.

CDR3 DNA sequence: TGTGCCAGTAGTAGGAGCGGGATGATTTTGGGTGAGCAGTTCTTC. Its protein is CASSRSGMILGEQFF. The V gene is TRBV19, the J gene TRBJ2-1; 7 nucleotides line up with TRBD2. Trimming at V came to 4 bases and at J to 9 bases, leaving 12 bases not matched to a gene. The CDR3 consists of 15 residues. Germline values: CDR1 LNHDA, CDR2 SQIVND (reference sequence). Variable domain in full (rest from reference TRBV19 and TRBJ2-1): DGGITQSPKYLFRKEGQNVTLSCEQNLNHDAMYWYRQDPGQGLRLIYYSQIVNDFQKGDIAEGYSVSREKKESFPLTVTSAQKNPTAFYLCASSRSGMILGEQFFGPGTRLTVL.